Shown below are 10 T cell receptor beta chains from a single sample sequenced in a study of metastatic and nonmetastatic thyroid tumors. Prior to thyroid surgery, none of the patients had received any treatment. TCRdb re-called the PCR reads with MiXCR. The sample has about 93,000 clones, about 13% seen once; the top ten hold roughly 10%. The specimen sequenced was blood. The source is a female donor with papillary thyroid cancer or a benign thyroid nodule (not recorded which). Some clones in this sample may be carry-over from other donors' samples.

This clone was recorded a few times. This CDR3 fails to terminate in the conserved phenylalanine or tryptophan, so it likely reflects a read error. The chain links TRBV29-1 to TRBJ2-7; no firm D call. This CDR3 region has 14 residues. Germline CDR1 and CDR2: SQVTM and ANQGSEA. Trimming removed 1 base from V and 0 bases from J, with 10 bases in between. The CDR3 nucleotides are TGCAGCGTTGAAGGGACGTCTAGCTCCTACGAGCAGTACCTC. It encodes CSVEGTSSSYEQYL.

This clone was seen a few times. A read error may explain this, as a much larger clone is one base away. The same CDR3 can be traced to other DNA sequences in this sample. The chain recombines TRBV20-1 with TRBJ2-3; TRBD1 aligns across 9 bases. The CDR3 runs to 15 residues. Germline V CDR1 and CDR2: DFQATT, SNEGSKA (reference sequence). The junction had 6 bases not matched to a gene; V was cut back by 1 base and J by 4 bases. CDR3 region: CSARAPQGAADTQYF. CDR3 DNA: TGCAGTGCTAGAGCTCCACAGGGGGCGGCAGATACGCAGTATTTT.

This clone has a count of ten or more. The rearrangement links TRBV19 to TRBJ2-1; 10 positions match TRBD1. CDR3 size: 15 residues. V lost 4 bases and J lost 4; bases outside the gene matches: 4. Germline V CDR1 and CDR2: LNHDA, SQIVND (reference sequence). The CDR3 loop is CASSRQGAVYNEQFF. CDR3 nucleotide sequence: TGTGCCAGTAGTAGACAGGGGGCTGTTTACAATGAGCAGTTCTTC.

This clone has only a few counts. A single base separates this from a much larger clone, so it may be a read error. V is TRBV19 and J is TRBJ2-1; TRBD2 is a possible D gene (5 bases). This CDR3 comprises 14 residues. Germline V gene lookup returns CDR1 LNHDA and CDR2 SQIVND (reference sequence). V was pared by 7 bases and J by 0 bases, with 10 bases between. In nucleotides, the CDR3 is TGTGCCAGTAAGATAGCGTCCTCCTACAATGAGCAGTTCTTC. The encoded protein is CASKIASSYNEQFF.

This clone was found a few times. The junction differs from germline at one of its ends, possibly a read error. The rearrangement links TRBV28 to TRBJ2-7, with a possible D match to TRBD2 (6 bases). Germline values: CDR1 MDHEN, CDR2 SYDVKM. CDR3 length: 14 residues. The CDR3 DNA reads as TGTGCCAACAGTGTTCTATCGGGAGCACGGTCGCAGTACTTC. This translates into CANSVLSGARSQYF. The whole variable domain, filled in from reference TRBV28 and TRBJ2-7, reads DVKVTQSSRYLVKRTGEKVFLECVQDMDHENMFWYRQDPGLGLRLIYFSYDVKMKEKGDIPEGYSVSREKKERFSLILESASTNQTSMYLCANSVLSGARSQYFGPGTRLTVT.

This clone showed up just a few times. A much larger clonotype is one base distant, so this may be a read error. The V gene is TRBV5-5, the J gene TRBJ2-7; the D is unclear. The CDR3 sequence is 13 residues long. CDR1 and CDR2 (germline): SGHKS, YYEKEE (reference sequence). Here the CDR3 reads CASSLYLGYEQHF. CDR3 coding DNA: TGTGCCAGCAGCTTGTACCTGGGGTACGAGCAGCACTTC. The full variable domain, its missing parts supplied by reference TRBV5-5 and TRBJ2-7, is DAGVTQSPTHLIKTRGQQVTLRCSPISGHKSVSWYQQVLGQGPQFIFQYYEKEERGRGNFPDRFSARQFPNYSSELNVNALLLGDSALYLCASSLYLGYEQHFGPGTRLTVT.

This clone has ten or more counts. The gene calls are TRBV6-4 and TRBJ2-6, with D possibly matching TRBD2 (5 bases). Trimming cost V 3 bases and J 0 bases, with 12 bases left between them. CDR1 and CDR2 from the germline V gene are MRHNA and SNTAGT. The CDR3 totals 17 residues. Here the CDR3 reads CASSEELDISGANVLTF. The CDR3 region has the DNA TGTGCCAGCAGTGAGGAACTAGACATCTCTGGGGCCAACGTCCTGACTTTC.

The V call is TRBV20-1, the J call TRBJ2-7; unclear D gene. Looked up from germline, CDR1 is DFQATT and CDR2 is SNEGSKA (reference sequence). Trimming took off 0 bases at V and 0 bases at J, with 6 bases between the two ends. The CDR3 runs to 13 residues. CDR3 DNA: TGCAGTGCTAGAGACAGATTCTCCTACGAGCAGTACTTC. This gives the protein CSARDRFSYEQYF.

This clone was seen a few times. The V call is TRBV27, the J call TRBJ1-1; possibly TRBD1 for D (6 bases). Germline lookup yields CDR1 MNHEY and CDR2 SMNVEV (reference sequence). V gave up 6 bases and J gave up 1 base, with 12 bases separating them. The CDR3 runs to 14 residues. CDR3 sequence reads: CASRETGENTEAFF. CDR3 coding DNA: TGTGCCAGCAGGGAGACAGGAGAGAACACTGAAGCTTTCTTT.

This clone was recorded many times. The chain uses TRBV5-6 and TRBJ2-2; a weak D match, TRBD1 (6 bases). Per the germline V gene, CDR1 is SGHDT and CDR2 is YYEEEE. The CDR3 is 13 residues long. V was cut by 6 bases and J by 4 bases, with 10 bases left in between. This CDR3 reads CASNTGTTGELFF. CDR3 nucleotides: TGTGCCAGCAATACAGGGACCACCGGGGAGCTGTTTTTT. Using reference TRBV5-6 and TRBJ2-2 for the parts outside the CDR3, the full variable domain is DAGVTQSPTHLIKTRGQQVTLRCSPKSGHDTVSWYQQALGQGPQFIFQYYEEEERQRGNFPDRFSGHQFPNYSSELNVNALLLGDSALYLCASNTGTTGELFFGEGSRLTVL.